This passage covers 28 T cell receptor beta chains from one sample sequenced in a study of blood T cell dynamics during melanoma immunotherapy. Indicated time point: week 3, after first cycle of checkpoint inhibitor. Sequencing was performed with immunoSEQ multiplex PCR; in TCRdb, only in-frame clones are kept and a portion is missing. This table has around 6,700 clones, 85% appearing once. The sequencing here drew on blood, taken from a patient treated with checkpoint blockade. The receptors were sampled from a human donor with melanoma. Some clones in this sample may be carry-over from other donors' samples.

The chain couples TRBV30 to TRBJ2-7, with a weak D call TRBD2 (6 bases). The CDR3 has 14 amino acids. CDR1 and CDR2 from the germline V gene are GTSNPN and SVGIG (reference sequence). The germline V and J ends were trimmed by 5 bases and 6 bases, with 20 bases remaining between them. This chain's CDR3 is CAWGFEQVGGEQYF. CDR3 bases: TGTGCCTGGGGATTTGAACAGGTGGGGGGCGAGCAGTACTTC.

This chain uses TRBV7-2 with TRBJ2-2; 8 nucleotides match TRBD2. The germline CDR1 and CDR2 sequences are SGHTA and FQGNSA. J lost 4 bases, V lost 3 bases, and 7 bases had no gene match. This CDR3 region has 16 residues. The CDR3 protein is CASSFLSGGRTGELFF. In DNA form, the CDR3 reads TGTGCCAGCAGCTTCTTATCGGGGGGGCGCACCGGGGAGCTGTTTTTT.

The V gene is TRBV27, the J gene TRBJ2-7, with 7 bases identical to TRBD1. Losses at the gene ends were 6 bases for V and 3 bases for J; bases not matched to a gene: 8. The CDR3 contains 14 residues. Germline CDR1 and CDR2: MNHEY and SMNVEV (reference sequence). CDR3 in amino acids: CASRPTGEYYEQYF. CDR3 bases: TGTGCCAGCAGACCCACAGGGGAGTACTACGAGCAGTACTTC.

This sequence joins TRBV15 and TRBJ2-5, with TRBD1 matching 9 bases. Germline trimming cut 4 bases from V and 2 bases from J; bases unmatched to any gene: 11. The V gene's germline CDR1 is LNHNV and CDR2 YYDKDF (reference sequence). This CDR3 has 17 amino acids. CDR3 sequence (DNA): TGTGCCACCAGCACAGGGCGGACAGGGGAGGAGCAAGAGACCCAGTACTTC. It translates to CATSTGRTGEEQETQYF.

The CDR3 bases are TGCGCCAGCAGCCCGGACAGTAACTATGGCTACACCTTC. This gives the protein CASSPDSNYGYTF. The chain combines TRBV5-1 with TRBJ1-2, with D possibly matching TRBD1 (6 bases). The CDR3 loop spans 13 amino acids. Trimming cost V 4 bases and J 1 base, with 8 bases left between them. The germline V gene has CDR1 SGHRS and CDR2 YFSETQ. The complete variable domain, with remaining parts taken from reference TRBV5-1 and TRBJ1-2, reads KAGVTQTPRYLIKTRGQQVTLSCSPISGHRSVSWYQQTPGQGLQFLFEYFSETQRNKGNFPGRFSGRQFSNSRSEMNVSTLELGDSALYLCASSPDSNYGYTFGSGTRLTVV.

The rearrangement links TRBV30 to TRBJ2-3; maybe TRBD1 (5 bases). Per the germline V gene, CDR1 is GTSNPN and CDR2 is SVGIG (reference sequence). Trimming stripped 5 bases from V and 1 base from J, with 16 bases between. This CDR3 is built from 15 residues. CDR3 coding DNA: TGTGCCTGGTCGAAAGGGGTTGTGGGCACAGATACGCAGTATTTT. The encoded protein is CAWSKGVVGTDTQYF.

As DNA, the CDR3 is TGTGCCAGCAGGGGGGGAGCCTACGAGCAGTACTTC. The encoded protein is CASRGGAYEQYF. The chain uses TRBV11-2 and TRBJ2-7; a weak D match, TRBD2 (6 bases). Trimming took off 6 bases at V and 2 bases at J, with 8 bases between the two ends. The V gene's germline CDR1 is SGHAT and CDR2 FQNNGV. This CDR3 has 12 amino acids.

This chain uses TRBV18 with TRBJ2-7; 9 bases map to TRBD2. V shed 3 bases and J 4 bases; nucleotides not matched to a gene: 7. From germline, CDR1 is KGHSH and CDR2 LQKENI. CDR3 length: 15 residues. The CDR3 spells CASSPSGTSLYEQYF. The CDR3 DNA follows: TGTGCCAGCTCACCTTCCGGGACTAGCCTGTACGAGCAGTACTTC.

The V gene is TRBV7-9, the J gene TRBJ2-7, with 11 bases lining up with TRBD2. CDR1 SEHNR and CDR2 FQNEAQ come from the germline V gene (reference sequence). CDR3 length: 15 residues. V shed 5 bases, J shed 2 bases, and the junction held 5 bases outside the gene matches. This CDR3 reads CASSPLAGGAYEQYF. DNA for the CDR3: TGTGCCAGCAGCCCTCTAGCGGGGGGCGCCTACGAGCAGTACTTC.

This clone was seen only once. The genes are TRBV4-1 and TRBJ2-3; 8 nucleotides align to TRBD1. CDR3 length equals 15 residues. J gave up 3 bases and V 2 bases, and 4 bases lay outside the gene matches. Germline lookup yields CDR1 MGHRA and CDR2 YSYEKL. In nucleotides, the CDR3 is TGCGCCAGCAGCCAACAGGGGGCTGGAACAGATACGCAGTATTTT. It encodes CASSQQGAGTDTQYF.

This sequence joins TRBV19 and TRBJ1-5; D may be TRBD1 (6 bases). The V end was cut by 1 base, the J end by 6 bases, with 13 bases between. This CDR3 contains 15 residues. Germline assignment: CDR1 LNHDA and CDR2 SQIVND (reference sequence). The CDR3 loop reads CASSIVLGASQPQHF. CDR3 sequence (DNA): TGTGCCAGTAGTATAGTGTTGGGGGCTAGTCAGCCCCAGCATTTT.

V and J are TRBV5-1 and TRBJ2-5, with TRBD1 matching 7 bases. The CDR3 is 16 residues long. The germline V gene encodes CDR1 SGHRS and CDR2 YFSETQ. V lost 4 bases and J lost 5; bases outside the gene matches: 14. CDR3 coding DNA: TGCGCCAGCAGCCTTGGCTCTACAGGGGCAGGGGAGACCCAGTACTTC. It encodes CASSLGSTGAGETQYF.

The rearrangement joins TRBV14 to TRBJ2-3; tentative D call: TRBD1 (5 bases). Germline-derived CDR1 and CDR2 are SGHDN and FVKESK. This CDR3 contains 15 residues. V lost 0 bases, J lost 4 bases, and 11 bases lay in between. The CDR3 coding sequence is TGTGCCAGCAGCCAAGAGGGGCGCAAATCAGATACGCAGTATTTT. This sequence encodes CASSQEGRKSDTQYF.

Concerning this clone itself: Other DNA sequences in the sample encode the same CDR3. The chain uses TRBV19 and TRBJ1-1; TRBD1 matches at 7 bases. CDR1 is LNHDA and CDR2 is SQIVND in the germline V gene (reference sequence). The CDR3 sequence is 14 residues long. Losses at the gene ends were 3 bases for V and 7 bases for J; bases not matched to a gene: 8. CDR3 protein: CASSIRVGGFEAFF. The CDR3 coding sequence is TGTGCCAGTAGTATCAGGGTAGGGGGCTTTGAAGCTTTCTTT.

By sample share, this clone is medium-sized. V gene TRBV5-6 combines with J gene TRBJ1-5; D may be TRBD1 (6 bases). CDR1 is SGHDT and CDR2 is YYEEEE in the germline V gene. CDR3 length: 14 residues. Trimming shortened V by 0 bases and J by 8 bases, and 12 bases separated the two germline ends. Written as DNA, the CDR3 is TGTGCCAGCAGCTTGGGAGGGGGGGCTAAGCCCCAGCATTTT. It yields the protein CASSLGGGAKPQHF.

The CDR3: CASSNSGRIEAFF. The CDR3 coding sequence is TGTGCCAGTAGTAACAGTGGACGGATTGAAGCTTTCTTT. The V gene is TRBV19, the J gene TRBJ1-1; D is undetermined. Germline V gene data show CDR1 as LNHDA and CDR2 as SQIVND (reference sequence). Trimming pared 4 bases from V and 7 bases from J, leaving 13 bases between. The CDR3 runs 13 residues.

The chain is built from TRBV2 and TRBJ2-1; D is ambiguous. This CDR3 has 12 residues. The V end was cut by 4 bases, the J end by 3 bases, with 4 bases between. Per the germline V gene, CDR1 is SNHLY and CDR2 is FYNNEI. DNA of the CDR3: TGTGCCAGCAGTGGGATCTACAATGAGCAGTTCTTC. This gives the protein CASSGIYNEQFF.

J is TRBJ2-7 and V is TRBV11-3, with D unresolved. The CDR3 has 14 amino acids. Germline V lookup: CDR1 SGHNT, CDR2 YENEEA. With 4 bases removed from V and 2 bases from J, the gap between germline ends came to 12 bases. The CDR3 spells CASSSTSSPYEQYF. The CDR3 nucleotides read TGTGCCAGCAGCTCCACGAGCAGCCCCTACGAGCAGTACTTC.

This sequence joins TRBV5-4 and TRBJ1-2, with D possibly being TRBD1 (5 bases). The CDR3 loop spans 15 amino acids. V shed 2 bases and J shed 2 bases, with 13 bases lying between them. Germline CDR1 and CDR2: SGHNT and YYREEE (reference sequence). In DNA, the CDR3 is TGTGCCAGCAGCTTATTGGTCAGGGCCAACTATGGCTACACCTTC. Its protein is CASSLLVRANYGYTF.

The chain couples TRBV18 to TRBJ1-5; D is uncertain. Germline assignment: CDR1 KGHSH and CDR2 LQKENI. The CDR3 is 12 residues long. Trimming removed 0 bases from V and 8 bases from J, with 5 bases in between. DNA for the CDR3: TGTGCCAGCTCACCACCGGGTGAGCCCCAGCATTTT. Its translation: CASSPPGEPQHF.

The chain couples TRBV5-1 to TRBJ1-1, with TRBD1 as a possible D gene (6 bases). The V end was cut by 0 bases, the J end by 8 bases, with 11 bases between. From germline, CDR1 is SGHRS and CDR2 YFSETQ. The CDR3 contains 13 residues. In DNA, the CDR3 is TGCGCCAGCAGCTTGGATAGGCAGGGGGAAGCTTTCTTT. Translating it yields CASSLDRQGEAFF.

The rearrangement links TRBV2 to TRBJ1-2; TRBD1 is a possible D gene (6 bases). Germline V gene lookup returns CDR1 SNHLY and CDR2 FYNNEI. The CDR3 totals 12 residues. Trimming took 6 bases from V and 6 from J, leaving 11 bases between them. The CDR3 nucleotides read TGTGCCAGCAGGGGGGGCATGAATGGCTACACCTTC. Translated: CASRGGMNGYTF.

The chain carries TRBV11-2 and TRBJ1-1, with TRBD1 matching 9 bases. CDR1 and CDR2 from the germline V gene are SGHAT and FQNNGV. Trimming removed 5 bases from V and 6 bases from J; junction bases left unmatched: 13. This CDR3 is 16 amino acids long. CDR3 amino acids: CASSPRPGQGLAEAFF. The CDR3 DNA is TGTGCCAGCAGCCCGAGACCGGGACAGGGACTTGCTGAAGCTTTCTTT.

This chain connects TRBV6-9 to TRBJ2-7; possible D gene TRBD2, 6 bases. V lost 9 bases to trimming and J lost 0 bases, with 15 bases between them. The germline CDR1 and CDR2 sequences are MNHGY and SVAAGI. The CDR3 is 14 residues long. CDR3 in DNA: TGTGCCAGACCCTGGTGGGACTTCTCCTACGAGCAGTACTTC. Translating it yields CARPWWDFSYEQYF.

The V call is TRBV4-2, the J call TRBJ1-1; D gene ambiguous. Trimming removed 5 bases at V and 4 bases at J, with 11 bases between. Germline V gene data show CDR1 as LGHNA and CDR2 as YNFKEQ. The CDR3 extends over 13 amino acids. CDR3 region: CASSLNEPTEAFF. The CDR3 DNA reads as TGTGCCAGCAGCTTAAATGAGCCCACTGAAGCTTTCTTT.

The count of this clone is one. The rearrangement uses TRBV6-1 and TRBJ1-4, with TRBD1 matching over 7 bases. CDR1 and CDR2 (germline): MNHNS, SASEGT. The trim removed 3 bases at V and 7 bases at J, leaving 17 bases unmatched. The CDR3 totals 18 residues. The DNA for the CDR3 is TGTGCCAGCAGTGATCCAAACCACCGACAGGGACTCACTGAAAAACTGTTTTTT. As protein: CASSDPNHRQGLTEKLFF.

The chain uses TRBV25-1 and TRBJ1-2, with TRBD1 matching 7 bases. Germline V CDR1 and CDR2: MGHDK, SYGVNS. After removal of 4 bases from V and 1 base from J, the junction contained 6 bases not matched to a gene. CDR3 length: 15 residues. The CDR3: CASSGLDRLNYGYTF. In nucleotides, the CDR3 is TGTGCCAGCAGTGGGCTGGACAGGCTTAACTATGGCTACACCTTC.

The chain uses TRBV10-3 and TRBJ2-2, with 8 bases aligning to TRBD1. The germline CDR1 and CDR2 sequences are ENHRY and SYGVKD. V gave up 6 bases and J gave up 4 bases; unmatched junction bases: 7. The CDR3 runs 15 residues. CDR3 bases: TGTGCCATCAGCAAGGTACAGGGGGGCACCGGGGAGCTGTTTTTT. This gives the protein CAISKVQGGTGELFF.